Following are 7 T cell receptor beta chains from one sample sequenced in a study of blood T cells in healthy people across ages. A J-beta primer mix and a sample-barcoded 5' primer were used in a second PCR of roughly 7 to 12 cycles. TCRdb re-called the 5' RACE reads with MiXCR, one entry per CDR3 protein. The table has 980,000 or so distinct CDR3 sequences, 45% to 50% seen once. Sequencing was done on a sample of blood. The receptor source for this set is a man aged 25 to 40 in good health.

The chain has TRBV2 and TRBJ2-7; tentatively, D is TRBD1 or TRBD2 (5 bases each). Trimming removed 2 bases at V and 2 bases at J, with 13 bases between. Germline V gene data show CDR1 as SNHLY and CDR2 as FYNNEI. The CDR3 sequence is 15 residues long. CDR3 sequence reads: CASSENGAITYEQYF. The CDR3 DNA sequence: TGTGCCAGCAGTGAAAACGGGGCTATAACCTACGAGCAGTACTTC.

This clonotype has only a few counts. The CDR3 loop is CASNEGGDYGYTF. The CDR3 DNA reads as TGTGCCAGCAATGAAGGCGGCGACTATGGCTACACCTTC. The chain carries TRBV3-1 and TRBJ1-2; D is ambiguous. Trimming cost V 7 bases and J 3 bases, with 12 bases left between them. CDR3 length: 13 amino acids. Germline CDR1 reads LGHDT; CDR2 reads YNNKEL (reference sequence).

This clonotype was detected many times. The chain couples TRBV11-2 to TRBJ1-6, with 7 bases lining up with TRBD1. Trimming took 0 bases from V and 5 from J; bases not matched to a gene: 4. The CDR3 has 16 amino acids. CDR1 SGHAT and CDR2 FQNNGV come from the germline V gene. The CDR3 region is CASSLDRGQNNSPLHF. CDR3 DNA sequence: TGTGCCAGCAGCTTAGATCGGGGACAGAATAATTCACCCCTCCACTTT.

This clonotype was counted only a few times. The rearrangement links TRBV11-2 to TRBJ2-7; D perhaps matches TRBD1 (7 bases). CDR1 is SGHAT, CDR2 FQNNGV, per germline. The CDR3 runs to 17 residues. Trimming left V 6 bases short and J 4 bases short, with 25 bases between. CDR3 amino acids: CASRFNSGTDRDYEQYF. In DNA, the CDR3 is TGTGCCAGCAGATTTAATTCCGGGACTGACAGGGATTACGAGCAGTACTTC.

This clonotype appeared a few times. This chain uses TRBV30 with TRBJ2-3; D remains unclear. V was clipped by 3 bases and J by 4 bases, with 8 bases between them. CDR3 length: 12 amino acids. Germline CDR1 reads GTSNPN; CDR2 reads SVGIG (reference sequence). The CDR3 protein is CAWSGRPDTQYF. CDR3 nucleotide sequence: TGTGCCTGGAGCGGTAGGCCAGATACGCAGTATTTT.

The chain carries TRBV5-6 and TRBJ2-2; 7 bases are a match to TRBD2. The V gene's germline CDR1 is SGHDT and CDR2 YYEEEE. The CDR3 loop spans 15 amino acids. The J segment lost 1 base and the V segment lost 4 bases, leaving 4 bases of the junction unmatched. CDR3 in DNA: TGTGCCAGCAGCCCGGGGGGTGTGAACACCGGGGAGCTGTTTTTT. This codes for CASSPGGVNTGELFF.

The rearrangement uses TRBV7-3 and TRBJ1-1; D may be TRBD1 (5 bases). The germline V gene encodes CDR1 SGHTA and CDR2 FQGTGA. The V and J ends lost 5 bases and 0 bases respectively, with 13 bases between them. The CDR3 has 15 residues. CDR3 amino acids: CASSPAQGMNTEAFF. CDR3 bases: TGTGCCAGCAGCCCCGCTCAGGGCATGAACACTGAAGCTTTCTTT.